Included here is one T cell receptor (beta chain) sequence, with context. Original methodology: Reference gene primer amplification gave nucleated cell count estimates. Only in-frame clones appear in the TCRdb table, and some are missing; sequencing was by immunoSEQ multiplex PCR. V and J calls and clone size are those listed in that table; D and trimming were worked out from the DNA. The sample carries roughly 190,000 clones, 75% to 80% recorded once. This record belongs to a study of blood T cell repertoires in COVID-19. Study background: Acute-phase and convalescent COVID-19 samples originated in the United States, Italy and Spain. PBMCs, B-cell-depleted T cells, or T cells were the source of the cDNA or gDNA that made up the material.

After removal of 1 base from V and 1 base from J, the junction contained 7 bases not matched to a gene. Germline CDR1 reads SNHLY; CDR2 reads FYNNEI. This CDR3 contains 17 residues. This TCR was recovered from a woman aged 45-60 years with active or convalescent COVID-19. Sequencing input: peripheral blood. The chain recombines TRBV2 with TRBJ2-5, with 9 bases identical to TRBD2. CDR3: CASSEGLAGPLQETQYF. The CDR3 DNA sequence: TGTGCCAGCAGTGAAGGGCTAGCGGGGCCACTCCAAGAGACCCAGTACTTC. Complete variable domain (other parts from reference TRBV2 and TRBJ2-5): EPEVTQTPSHQVTQMGQEVILRCVPISNHLYFYWYRQILGQKVEFLVSFYNNEISEKSEIFDDQFSVERPDGSNFTLKIRSTKLEDSAMYFCASSEGLAGPLQETQYFGPGTRLLVL.